What follows are 10 T cell receptor beta chains derived from one specimen sequenced in a study of T cell changes during pregnancy in multiple sclerosis. Profiling relied on immunoSEQ multiplex PCR, and the TCRdb table lists in-frame clones only, not all of them. Here the sample spans tens of thousands of clones, 90% to 95% being singletons. The sequencing used CD8+ T cells from peripheral blood mononuclear cells, collected in the first trimester of pregnancy. Receptor source: a female donor with multiple sclerosis, enrolled in a pregnancy study.

The chain uses TRBV28 and TRBJ2-1, with TRBD2 identical over 8 bases. The V and J ends lost 6 bases and 0 bases, in that order; junction bases with no gene match: 4. The CDR3 covers 15 residues. Germline lookup yields CDR1 MDHEN and CDR2 SYDVKM. CDR3 residues: CASSLAGGSYNEQFF. The CDR3 bases are TGTGCCAGCAGCCTCGCGGGGGGCTCCTACAATGAGCAGTTCTTC.

The chain has TRBV9 and TRBJ2-3, with D perhaps TRBD2 (6 bases). CDR3 size: 15 residues. Germline CDR1 and CDR2: SGDLS and YYNGEE. The V end lost 3 bases, the J end lost 0 bases, and 11 bases lay between the germline ends. The DNA of the CDR3 is TGTGCCAGCAGCGAGGGGCTAGCGAGCACAGATACGCAGTATTTT. This translates into CASSEGLASTDTQYF.

The CDR3 DNA reads TGCGCCAGCAGCCAAGACCACCCCGGGGGGGCCGGCTACGAGCAGTACTTC. It encodes CASSQDHPGGAGYEQYF. V usage is TRBV4-3 and J usage is TRBJ2-7, with TRBD2 matching 8 bases. The CDR3 is made up of 17 amino acids. CDR1 and CDR2 from the germline V gene are LGHNA and YSLEER. The V segment lost 0 bases and the J segment 3 bases; nucleotides outside the gene matches: 10.

The sample holds one count of this clone. This sequence joins TRBV5-4 and TRBJ2-4; maybe TRBD1 (5 bases). This CDR3 spans 16 amino acids. Trimming took 3 bases from V and 2 from J, leaving 15 bases between them. CDR1 and CDR2 from the germline V gene are SGHNT and YYREEE (reference sequence). Here the CDR3 reads CASSSLPTDPKNIQYF. CDR3 nucleotide sequence: TGTGCCAGCAGCTCCCTGCCGACAGACCCCAAAAACATTCAGTACTTC.

The chain joins TRBV7-6 to TRBJ2-7; 12 bases align to TRBD1. The CDR3 totals 16 residues. Germline CDR1 is SGHVS and CDR2 is FNYEAQ. Trimming cost V 5 bases and J 3 bases; bases outside gene matches: 8. Written as DNA, the CDR3 is TGTGCCAGCAGCCCCGGGACAGGGGGCGGTCACTACGAGCAGTACTTC. Its translation: CASSPGTGGGHYEQYF.

The rearrangement uses TRBV2 and TRBJ2-3; D gene unclear. Germline-derived CDR1 and CDR2 are SNHLY and FYNNEI. CDR3 length equals 16 residues. The V and J ends lost 2 bases and 1 base respectively, with 13 bases between them. DNA of the CDR3: TGTGCCAGCAGTGAAAGGAGTGGCTGGGGCACAGATACGCAGTATTTT. Amino acids: CASSERSGWGTDTQYF.

The chain joins TRBV14 to TRBJ2-5, with D unresolved. CDR1 and CDR2 (germline): SGHDN, FVKESK. The CDR3 is 14 residues long. V lost 4 bases and J lost 4, with 13 bases in between. The DNA of the CDR3 is TGTGCCAGCAGCCCCTGGTCGAACTCAGAGACCCAGTACTTC. Its translation is CASSPWSNSETQYF.

The chain combines TRBV7-6 with TRBJ2-7, with TRBD1 matching 7 bases. V lost 2 bases to trimming and J lost 5 bases; unmatched junction nucleotides: 6. The CDR3 is 14 amino acids. Germline lookup yields CDR1 SGHVS and CDR2 FNYEAQ. This chain's CDR3 is CASSLRQGGHEQYF. The CDR3 DNA follows: TGTGCCAGCAGCTTACGACAGGGCGGGCACGAGCAGTACTTC.

The rearrangement joins TRBV19 to TRBJ1-1, with D perhaps matching TRBD1 (6 bases). Germline CDR1 reads LNHDA; CDR2 reads SQIVND (reference sequence). Trimming removed 3 bases at V and 3 bases at J, with 14 bases between. The CDR3 consists of 15 residues. CDR3 bases: TGTGCCAGTAGTATCTTGACAGGCAGGGACACTGAAGCTTTCTTT. It encodes CASSILTGRDTEAFF.

This CDR3 is CASFSGTRPSYEQYF. CDR3 nucleotide sequence: TGTGCCAGCTTTTCCGGGACAAGGCCCTCCTACGAGCAGTACTTC. J is TRBJ2-7 and V is TRBV27; D is perhaps TRBD1 (6 bases). This CDR3 spans 15 amino acids. Trimming took off 8 bases at V and 0 bases at J, with 17 bases between the two ends. In germline, CDR1 is MNHEY, CDR2 SMNVEV (reference sequence).